The T cell receptor beta chain described here comes from a study of naive and memory T cell subsets (dated by TCRdb to the late 2010s). In the study overall: The study applied an open-source, UMI-based TCR alpha and beta sequencing pipeline to sorted naive and memory peripheral blood T cell subsets. IgG serology results and the functional CMV T cell responses were in complete agreement. RNA was DNase-treated and reverse transcribed with TCR constant-region primers, mostly using SuperScript III.

As concerns this clonotype: This receptor's antigen is unknown. The input lacks base qualities; no much larger clone sits a single base away.

What the research found in general, with its limitations: Single alpha or beta chain sequences, rather than paired alpha/beta receptors, were used to define clonotypes. The abundance of TCRs followed a power law with an exponent that differed between naive and memory subsets yet stayed consistent across the three individuals. After error correction, only a single occurrence was seen for over 95% of naive TCR sequences, so much steeper abundance distributions were produced than in memory subsets. RNA-based TCR counts may be influenced by expression changes linked to T cell activation and differentiation. In both CD4 and CD8 cells, a rise in Gini index and a fall in Shannon and inverse Simpson diversity were observed from naive through CM, EM and EMRA. The repertoire findings for the naive and memory subsets could not be validated, as no ground truth was available.

The library was obtained by UMI-ligation and nested PCR. An equimolar mix of two oligonucleotides covering both TRBC1 and TRBC2 was used as the beta constant-region primer. Four rounds of PCR were used to amplify ligated cDNA, with nested alpha and beta constant-region primers being used together with the SP2 primer. T4 RNA ligase 1 ligated a single-stranded oligonucleotide carrying the SP2 primer and a 12-nucleotide UMI to the cDNA 3' end. Incubation of the ligation reaction was carried out at 16 degrees C for about 20-25 hours. PCR2 was typically run as a SYBR Green qPCR and stopped at a predetermined threshold to prevent over-amplification. Agencourt AMPure XP magnetic beads were used for all purifications after the first. Libraries were quantified by Qubit and checked on a TapeStation, with a main peak expected near 650 bp. Sequencing of the pooled libraries was done on an Illumina MiSeq using v2 2x251 paired-end kits, which typically yielded roughly 0.95-2.3 million reads per sample. Each sample's library went into the pool at 4 nM, and roughly 4.5-7.5% PhiX was added to help with cluster recognition. Per the authors' processing: Using tag matching that tolerated one base-pair mismatch, Decombinator assigned V and J genes to FASTQ reads that had been processed by Demultiplexor. UMIs were used by Collapsinator to correct both sequencing errors and frequency errors arising from PCR heterogeneity. TCRs were translated and CDR3s were extracted from the conserved cysteine to the FGXG phenylalanine by CDR3Translator, with non-productive sequences being flagged. Gini, Shannon entropy and inverse Simpson indices were calculated on repertoires subsampled to equal numbers of UMI-defined TCRs. Clonotype abundance distributions were fitted to a power law by maximum likelihood within the linear range. Similar UMI counts, unique TCR numbers and clonal distributions were obtained with the pipeline and with MIGEC on one naive CD8 sample. The repertoires were searched for roughly 7,900 CMV-associated CDR3 sequences that had been compiled from VDJdb and a published dataset. TCRdb trimmed the raw reads at Q25, called clones with MiXCR and kept productive beta chains. Merged by CDR3 protein, the rows form single entries marked with the most common genes and DNA. The V and J calls and clone size come from TCRdb's table, not from the authors' own analysis. The sample table shows some 110,000 distinct CDR3 sequences, and around a third are seen once. The top ten clones comprise approximately 0.9% of the sample.

The CDR3 sequence holds 16 residues, the cysteine and phenylalanine included. Of the read, only the CDR3 DNA is kept; its 48 bases are in frame from base 1. V loses 2 bases of germline sequence and J loses 3 bases, and the interval between the two ends is 13 bases. CDR1 and CDR2, per the germline V gene, are MNHNS and SASEGT. TCR alpha and beta chain libraries were amplified separately from the second PCR step onward. The CMV status of each donor was determined by measuring IFNgamma production from CD4+ T cells after fresh PBMCs had been stimulated overnight with CMV viral lysate. CD4 T cells were positively selected with Miltenyi beads, followed by positive selection of CD8 T cells from the CD4-negative fraction. Cells were stained for CD3, CD4, CD8, CD45RA, CD27 and a live/dead dye and were sorted on a BD Aria II into four subsets based on CD45RA and CD27. Blood was obtained from a few healthy volunteers, and the blood from each volunteer was fractionated into CD4 and CD8 T cells and subsequently into four differentiation subsets. About 130 ml of peripheral blood was collected from each donor, and PBMC were isolated from the blood using Ficoll-Paque PLUS density-gradient centrifugation. After sorting, cells were lysed in RLT buffer, RNA was extracted using a Qiagen RNeasy kit, and the extracted RNA was stored at -80 degrees C.

Recombination joined TRBV6-1 with TRBJ2-2; tentative D gene TRBD2, with 6 bases matching. The source material was central memory CD4+ T cells from blood. In the paper's terms, the cell subset or site label means: central memory, CD45RA- CD27+. The sequence was obtained from a human donor in good health. The CDR3 in this case is CASSESRGGDTGELFF. The nucleotide sequence is TGTGCCAGCAGTGAATCAAGGGGCGGGGACACCGGGGAGCTGTTTTTT.